These T cell receptor beta chains were read from a single sample in a study of T cells in localized non-small cell lung cancer. Measured with immunoSEQ multiplex PCR; TCRdb has only the in-frame clones, and not every one. The sample has about 70,000 clones, about nine tenths seen once; the top ten hold less than 25%. The source was peripheral blood, collected before any cancer treatment. All receptors come from a male donor aged 60 or older with stage III squamous cell lung carcinoma. Both conserved end residues are part of each CDR3. D genes are given only for firm matches. Clone size appears in some rows only: once, few, many, or a class for an expanded clone.

>-|-|TRBJ1-1|TRBV4-2
CASSQLWGLNTEAFF
TGTGCCAGCAGCCAGCTTTGGGGTTTGAACACTGAAGCTTTCTTT
>-|-|TRBJ2-1|TRBV28
CASSLFAGAIYNEQFF
TGTGCCAGCAGTTTATTTGCGGGGGCCATATACAATGAGCAGTTCTTC
>-|TRBD1|TRBJ2-5|TRBV10-3
CAAGQGARETQYF
TGTGCCGCGGGGCAGGGGGCTAGGGAGACCCAGTACTTC
>-|TRBD1|TRBJ1-1|TRBV19
CASRVTGVTEAFF
TGTGCCAGTAGAGTTACAGGGGTAACTGAAGCTTTCTTT
>-|TRBD1|TRBJ2-7|TRBV11-2
CASSFGDRLYEQYF
TGTGCCAGCAGCTTCGGGGACAGGTTGTACGAGCAGTACTTC
>-|-|TRBJ2-6|TRBV7-2
CASSRLAGASGANVLTF
TGTGCCAGCAGCCGATTGGCGGGGGCCTCTGGGGCCAACGTCCTGACTTTC
>-|-|TRBJ2-1|TRBV7-2
CASSLSGGASYNEQFF
TGTGCCAGCAGCTTAAGTGGGGGGGCCTCCTACAATGAGCAGTTCTTC
>-|-|TRBJ2-3|TRBV7-2
CASSLDELETDTQYF
TGTGCCAGCAGTTTAGACGAACTAGAGACAGATACGCAGTATTTT
>-|-|TRBJ1-2|TRBV27
CASSLSAGKRINYGYTF
TGTGCCAGCAGTTTATCCGCCGGGAAGCGTATTAACTATGGCTACACCTTC
>-|TRBD1|TRBJ2-3|TRBV18
CASSPSGTGGYTQYF
TGTGCCAGCTCACCCTCCGGGACAGGGGGCTATACGCAGTATTTT
>-|-|TRBJ2-2|TRBV11-3
CASSSLPGGATGELFF
TGTGCCAGCAGCTCCCTCCCCGGGGGCGCAACCGGGGAGCTGTTTTTT
>-|-|TRBJ2-1|TRBV4-2
CASSQEEGAGYNEQFF
TGTGCCAGCAGCCAAGAGGAGGGGGCTGGCTACAATGAGCAGTTCTTC
>-|TRBD1|TRBJ1-4|TRBV2
CASKRNRGLSNEKLFF
TGTGCCAGCAAAAGGAACAGGGGGCTTTCTAATGAAAAACTGTTTTTT
>-|TRBD2|TRBJ2-3|TRBV9
CASSPGLAGGTSTDTQYF
TGTGCCAGCAGCCCCGGACTAGCGGGGGGGACCAGCACAGATACGCAGTATTTT
>-|TRBD1|TRBJ1-5|TRBV23-1
CASSQSKGTGEDQPQHF
TGCGCCAGCAGTCAATCGAAGGGGACAGGCGAGGACCAGCCCCAGCATTTT
>-|-|TRBJ2-7|TRBV28
CASSLVSLSSYEQYF
TGTGCCAGCAGTTTGGTAAGCTTAAGCTCCTACGAGCAGTACTTC
>-|-|TRBJ1-1|TRBV5-1
CASSLQGTNTEAFF
TGCGCCAGCAGCTTGCAGGGGACGAACACTGAAGCTTTCTTT
>-|-|TRBJ2-5|TRBV19
CATSQASQETQYF
TGTGCAACCAGCCAGGCCTCGCAAGAGACCCAGTACTTC
>-|-|TRBJ2-5|TRBV4-2
CASSQVGREETQYF
TGTGCCAGCAGCCAAGTAGGGAGAGAAGAGACCCAGTACTTC
>once|TRBD1|TRBJ1-1|TRBV28
CASSPLGQGNTEAFF
TGTGCCAGCAGTCCCTTGGGACAGGGGAACACTGAAGCTTTCTTT
>-|TRBD1|TRBJ1-2|TRBV28
CASSSDRGLGYTF
TGTGCCAGCAGTTCTGACAGGGGGCTTGGCTACACCTTC
>-|-|TRBJ2-1|TRBV30
CAWDRSFNEQFF
TGTGCCTGGGACAGGTCATTCAATGAGCAGTTCTTC
>-|TRBD2|TRBJ2-3|TRBV11-2
CASSPLRGVGDTQYF
TGTGCCAGCAGCCCCCTGCGGGGGGTCGGAGATACGCAGTATTTT
>-|TRBD1|TRBJ1-1|TRBV2
CASIYNRGPTEAFF
TGTGCCAGTATATACAACAGGGGCCCCACTGAAGCTTTCTTT
>few|-|TRBJ2-1|TRBV6-1
CASSETGGGYNEQFF
TGTGCCAGCAGTGAAACAGGAGGAGGGTACAATGAGCAGTTCTTC
>few|TRBD1|TRBJ1-4|TRBV5-1
CASSETGHGKLFF
TGCGCCAGCAGCGAGACAGGGCATGGAAAACTGTTTTTT